One and the same sample provided the 32 T cell receptor beta chains below, sequenced in a study of blood T cells in healthy people across ages. A second PCR of about 7 to 11 cycles used a sample-barcoded 5' primer and a J-beta primer mix. MiXCR, run by TCRdb on the 5' RACE reads, gives a single entry per CDR3 protein. This table has 1.5 million to 2 million distinct CDR3 sequences, roughly 30% appearing once. The sample taken for sequencing was blood. These TCRs come from a woman aged 25-40 years in good health.

The rearrangement joins TRBV21-1 to TRBJ2-5; the D call TRBD2 from the table was never checked on the DNA. TRBV21-1 is classified as a pseudogene. The CDR3 has 17 residues. CDR3 region: CASSKGASGSLKETQYF. Written as DNA, the CDR3 is TGTGCCAGCAGCAAAGGCGCTAGCGGGAGTCTAAAAGAGACCCAGTACTTC.

The chain's CDR3 is CASSLALVGGTDTQYF. CDR3 nucleotide sequence: TGTGCCAGCAGCTTAGCGCTAGTGGGGGGCACAGATACGCAGTATTTT. The rearrangement links TRBV7-8 to TRBJ2-3; D could derive from TRBD1 or TRBD2 (5 bases each). The CDR3 is made up of 16 amino acids. The germline CDR1 and CDR2 sequences are SGHVS and FQNEAQ. The ends were cut back, 0 bases at V and 1 base at J, with 11 bases in the middle.

The V call is TRBV30, the J call TRBJ1-1; perhaps TRBD1 as D (5 bases). Trimming stripped 0 bases from V and 6 bases from J, with 8 bases between. Germline lookup yields CDR1 GTSNPN and CDR2 SVGIG (reference sequence). The CDR3 runs to 12 residues. CDR3 loop: CAWSVSGPEAFF. The CDR3 DNA reads TGTGCCTGGAGTGTCTCGGGGCCTGAAGCTTTCTTT.

This sequence joins TRBV10-3 and TRBJ2-1; D is undetermined. Germline CDR1 reads ENHRY; CDR2 reads SYGVKD. Trimming shortened V by 11 bases and J by 4 bases, and 9 bases separated the two germline ends. CDR3 length: 11 amino acids. CDR3 nucleotides: TGTGCCGCCGGGCCATACAATGAGCAGTTCTTC. Translated: CAAGPYNEQFF.

This clonotype has ten or more counts. The chain is built from TRBV29-1 and TRBJ1-2; 7 bases fit TRBD1. After removal of 6 bases from V and 4 bases from J, the junction contained 14 bases not matched to a gene. The CDR3 covers 15 residues. CDR1 is SQVTM and CDR2 is ANQGSEA in the germline V gene. DNA of the CDR3: TGCAGCGTGGACCGCGACAGGGACTACCCCTATGGCTACACCTTC. Protein sequence: CSVDRDRDYPYGYTF.

The chain couples TRBV29-1 to TRBJ2-5, with D perhaps being TRBD1 or TRBD2 (5 bases each). CDR1 is SQVTM and CDR2 is ANQGSEA in the germline V gene. The CDR3 has 17 residues. Trimming removed 1 base at V and 7 bases at J, with 25 bases between. In DNA, the CDR3 is TGCAGCGTTGAAGGGGGTCGGGACCACAAGTGGGAGTGGACCCAGTACTTC. Protein sequence: CSVEGGRDHKWEWTQYF.

This clonotype was recorded many times. The V and J genes are TRBV4-2 and TRBJ2-5; D is unresolved. V was pared by 11 bases and J by 5 bases, with 18 bases between. Per germline, CDR1 LGHNA and CDR2 YNFKEQ. The CDR3 has 13 amino acids. CDR3 nucleotide sequence: TGTGCCGAGTGGATCGTGGGCCGTGAGACCCAGTACTTC. Amino acids: CAEWIVGRETQYF.

The V call is TRBV20-1, the J call TRBJ2-7, with TRBD2 matching 14 bases. The germline CDR1 and CDR2 sequences are DFQATT and SNEGSKA (reference sequence). This CDR3 comprises 16 residues. V was clipped by 3 bases and J by 0 bases; unmatched bases: 4. The CDR3 region is CSARGLAGESSYEQYF. As DNA, the CDR3 is TGCAGTGCTAGGGGACTAGCGGGAGAAAGCTCCTACGAGCAGTACTTC.

This clonotype occurred a few times. The genes are TRBV7-8 and TRBJ1-2; no clear D. The CDR3 is made up of 14 amino acids. V was pared by 1 base and J by 3 bases, with 9 bases between. Germline V gene sequence: CDR1 SGHVS, CDR2 FQNEAQ. The CDR3 bases are TGTGCCAGCAGCTTAGAAATCAGTTACTATGGCTACACCTTC. This encodes CASSLEISYYGYTF. The variable domain in full, with the rest retrieved from reference TRBV7-8 and TRBJ1-2, is GAGVSQSPRYKVAKRGQDVALRCDPISGHVSLFWYQQALGQGPEFLTYFQNEAQLDKSGLPSDRFFAERPEGSVSTLKIQRTQQEDSAVYLCASSLEISYYGYTFGSGTRLTVV.

Note on this clonotype: One junction end does not reproduce the germline sequence, and a read error may be involved. The chain employs TRBV20-1 and TRBJ2-3, with a weak D call TRBD2 (7 bases). Germline-derived CDR1 and CDR2 are DFQATT and SNEGSKA (reference sequence). The CDR3 extends over 14 amino acids. The CDR3 loop is CSARGRERTDMQYF. CDR3 DNA: TGCAGTGCTAGGGGGAGGGAGAGGACAGATATGCAGTATTTT.

This clonotype turned up a few times. The V gene is TRBV6-5, the J gene TRBJ2-7; D is undetermined. The germline CDR1 and CDR2 sequences are MNHEY and SVGAGI. CDR3 length: 13 residues. CDR3 sequence: CVSALSRVTEQYF. The CDR3 DNA is TGTGTCTCAGCACTCAGTAGAGTAACCGAGCAGTACTTC.

In its sample, this clonotype was seen once. This chain connects TRBV6-1 to TRBJ2-7; D possibly uses TRBD1 or TRBD2 (5 bases each). This CDR3 is built from 13 residues. Germline assignment: CDR1 MNHNS and CDR2 SASEGT. Trimming stripped 3 bases from V and 6 bases from J, with 12 bases between. CDR3 DNA sequence: TGTGCCAGCAGTGATGCCTGGGGGAGCGAGCAGTACTTC. Translation: CASSDAWGSEQYF.

The DNA of the CDR3 is TGCGCCAGCAGCCCACATATAGTACAGGACCATAACGGGCAGCCCCAGCATTTT. Translating it yields CASSPHIVQDHNGQPQHF. V gene TRBV4-1 combines with J gene TRBJ1-5; D might be TRBD1 (5 bases). Deletions cut 4 bases from V and 7 bases from J, with 26 bases between. Germline loops: CDR1 MGHRA, CDR2 YSYEKL. The CDR3 runs to 18 residues.

The J gene is TRBJ2-1, the V gene TRBV5-1; perhaps TRBD2 as D (6 bases). Between the trimmed V and J ends, which lost 7 bases and 9 bases, there was a span of 17 bases. CDR1 is SGHRS, CDR2 YFSETQ, per germline. CDR3 length equals 13 residues. The CDR3 spells CASVVGGRSEQFF. Here the CDR3 DNA reads TGCGCCAGCGTAGTGGGAGGCCGGAGTGAGCAGTTCTTC. Variable domain in full (rest from reference TRBV5-1 and TRBJ2-1): KAGVTQTPRYLIKTRGQQVTLSCSPISGHRSVSWYQQTPGQGLQFLFEYFSETQRNKGNFPGRFSGRQFSNSRSEMNVSTLELGDSALYLCASVVGGRSEQFFGPGTRLTVL.

In its sample, this clonotype was seen once. The chain employs TRBV7-9 and TRBJ1-4; D is undetermined. The CDR3 runs to 13 residues. Per the germline V gene, CDR1 is SEHNR and CDR2 is FQNEAQ (reference sequence). The germline V and J ends were trimmed by 3 bases and 7 bases, with 9 bases remaining between them. The CDR3 nucleotides are TGTGCCAGCAGCTTGCAGGAACGTGAAAAACTGTTTTTT. Translating gives CASSLQEREKLFF.

This clonotype was picked up a small number of times. The chain joins TRBV29-1 to TRBJ2-1, with TRBD2 matching over 10 bases. CDR1 and CDR2 from the germline V gene are SQVTM and ANQGSEA. This CDR3 region has 15 residues. The V gene end was trimmed by 3 bases and the J gene end by 3 bases; junction bases not matched to a gene: 5. This CDR3 reads CSVDGSSGSYNEQFF. In DNA, the CDR3 is TGCAGCGTTGATGGGTCTAGCGGGAGCTACAATGAGCAGTTCTTC.

This chain joins TRBV6-1 and TRBJ2-1, with D possibly TRBD1 on 6 matching bases. Germline-derived CDR1 and CDR2 are MNHNS and SASEGT. Trimming shortened V by 2 bases and J by 4 bases, and 15 bases separated the two germline ends. The CDR3 spans 16 residues. The CDR3 is CASSELSGQKYNEQFF. The CDR3 bases are TGTGCCAGCAGTGAACTGAGCGGACAGAAGTACAATGAGCAGTTCTTC.

The V call is TRBV5-5, the J call TRBJ2-5; D perhaps matches TRBD2 (6 bases). V dropped 4 bases and J dropped 3 bases, with 22 bases sitting between them. The CDR3 sequence is 17 residues long. Looked up from germline, CDR1 is SGHKS and CDR2 is YYEKEE (reference sequence). CDR3 region: CASSAIGTPTGKETQYF. In nucleotides, the CDR3 is TGTGCCAGCAGCGCTATCGGGACTCCCACGGGGAAAGAGACCCAGTACTTC.

Comments on this clonotype: A much larger clone lies a single base off, so this may be a read error. The chain joins TRBV29-1 to TRBJ2-7; the D gene is possibly TRBD2 (6 bases). V was clipped by 0 bases and J by 0 bases, with 9 bases between them. The germline V gene encodes CDR1 SQVTM and CDR2 ANQGSEA. The CDR3 length is 14 residues. The CDR3 region is CSVEEGDSSYEQYF. The CDR3 DNA sequence: TGCAGCGTTGAAGAGGGGGACTCCTCCTACGAGCAGTACTTC.

V usage is TRBV3-1 and J usage is TRBJ2-3; the D gene is possibly TRBD2 (6 bases). The CDR3 is 18 residues long. V shed 4 bases and J shed 10 bases, with 30 bases lying between them. Germline values: CDR1 LGHDT, CDR2 YNNKEL (reference sequence). CDR3 residues: CASSLDPGTPVKSGAQYF. DNA for the CDR3: TGTGCCAGCAGCCTTGATCCAGGGACTCCCGTCAAAAGTGGGGCGCAGTATTTT.

The rearrangement joins TRBV7-8 to TRBJ2-7; either TRBD1 or TRBD2 may supply D (5 bases each). From germline, CDR1 is SGHVS and CDR2 FQNEAQ. V lost 4 bases to trimming and J lost 2 bases, with 18 bases between them. The CDR3 is 16 amino acids. CDR3 DNA sequence: TGTGCCAGCAGCTCCGAGAGGGGACGGCAAACCTACGAGCAGTACTTC. It yields the protein CASSSERGRQTYEQYF.

The chain joins TRBV12-3 or TRBV12-4 to TRBJ2-1; TRBD1 matches at 9 bases. The CDR3 has 14 residues. J was trimmed by 6 bases and V by 3 bases; bases with no gene match: 3. The DNA for the CDR3 is TGTGCCAGCAGTTTTGGGACAGGGCCCAATGAGCAGTTCTTC. Its protein is CASSFGTGPNEQFF.

Concerning this clonotype itself: The junction differs from germline at one of its ends, possibly a read error. The rearrangement joins TRBV7-9 to TRBJ2-3; perhaps D is TRBD1 or TRBD2 (6 bases each). Germline CDR1 SEHNR, CDR2 FQNEAQ (reference sequence). This CDR3 region has 15 residues. The CDR3 region has the DNA TGTGCCGGCAGCCCCCAGGGGACTAGCACAGATACGCAGTATTTT. It specifies CAGSPQGTSTDTQYF.

This clonotype was recorded at least ten times. The chain couples TRBV12-3 or TRBV12-4 to TRBJ2-6; D not certain. The CDR3 runs to 15 residues. The ends were cut back, 3 bases at V and 1 base at J, with 7 bases in the middle. The CDR3, as DNA: TGTGCCAGCAGTTTGGTCGAGTCTGGGGCCAACGTCCTGACTTTC. Translated: CASSLVESGANVLTF.

The V call is TRBV7-3, the J call TRBJ2-5, with 7 nucleotides matching TRBD2. Germline CDR1 reads SGHTA; CDR2 reads FQGTGA. This CDR3 spans 13 amino acids. V trimming: 3 bases; J trimming: 6 bases; junction bases outside the gene matches: 4. The CDR3 DNA reads TGTGCCAGCAGCTTGACTAGCAGCCAGACCCAGTACTTC. Translation: CASSLTSSQTQYF. Variable domain in full (rest from reference TRBV7-3 and TRBJ2-5): GAGVSQTPSNKVTEKGKYVELRCDPISGHTALYWYRQSLGQGPEFLIYFQGTGAADDSGLPNDRFFAVRPEGSVSTLKIQRTERGDSAVYLCASSLTSSQTQYFGPGTRLLVL.

This chain uses TRBV20-1 with TRBJ1-4; D is uncertain. V shed 3 bases and J shed 5 bases, with 10 bases lying between them. The CDR3 is 13 amino acids. From germline, CDR1 is DFQATT and CDR2 SNEGSKA (reference sequence). As DNA, the CDR3 is TGCAGTGCTAGTCCCGGTAGGAATGAAAAACTGTTTTTT. Translating it yields CSASPGRNEKLFF.

The rearrangement links TRBV7-8 to TRBJ2-1, with 10 positions matching TRBD2. Germline V CDR1 and CDR2: SGHVS, FQNEAQ. V was pared by 5 bases and J by 4 bases, with 17 bases of the junction left unmatched. This CDR3 has 19 amino acids. CDR3 nucleotides: TGTGCCAGCAGCGGAAATCTAGCGGGAGCGAGAGTTGGGTACAATGAGCAGTTCTTC. Translation: CASSGNLAGARVGYNEQFF.

The chain employs TRBV20-1 and TRBJ1-1; no clear D. The V end was cut by 6 bases, the J end by 0 bases, with 17 bases between. This CDR3 is 15 amino acids long. CDR1 DFQATT and CDR2 SNEGSKA come from the germline V gene (reference sequence). DNA for the CDR3: TGCAGTGCCGCCGAGCCAGCGGGTATGAACACTGAAGCTTTCTTT. It specifies CSAAEPAGMNTEAFF.

This clonotype was observed many times. The chain joins TRBV20-1 to TRBJ2-1; D gene ambiguous. CDR3 length equals 15 residues. In germline, CDR1 is DFQATT, CDR2 SNEGSKA (reference sequence). Trimming shortened V by 6 bases and J by 3 bases, and 18 bases separated the two germline ends. In DNA form, the CDR3 reads TGCAGTGCCTACCGACGATCGGTAGGCTACAATGAGCAGTTCTTC. It codes for CSAYRRSVGYNEQFF.

In this sample, this clonotype turned up once. The chain carries TRBV28 and TRBJ1-5; 10 bases map to TRBD1. Germline CDR1 is MDHEN and CDR2 is SYDVKM. The J segment lost 3 bases and the V segment lost 3 bases, leaving 11 bases of the junction unmatched. The CDR3 totals 18 residues. The CDR3 DNA sequence: TGTGCCAGCAGTTTCAGTTTCTGGGGACAGGGGAACAATCAGCCCCAGCATTTT. Encoded protein: CASSFSFWGQGNNQPQHF.

This clonotype was found a few times. This chain connects TRBV20-1 to TRBJ2-6, with 8 bases aligning to TRBD2. The J segment lost 4 bases and the V segment lost 1 base, leaving 6 bases of the junction unmatched. The germline V gene encodes CDR1 DFQATT and CDR2 SNEGSKA (reference sequence). The CDR3 has 16 residues. CDR3 in amino acids: CSARAPGGRGANVLTF. DNA for the CDR3: TGCAGTGCTAGAGCTCCGGGGGGGCGAGGGGCCAACGTCCTGACTTTC.

This clonotype was observed a handful of times. The chain recombines TRBV29-1 with TRBJ1-2; TRBD1 might be the D (5 bases). CDR1 and CDR2 (germline): SQVTM, ANQGSEA. The V end lost 3 bases, the J end lost 8 bases, and 16 bases lay between the germline ends. CDR3 length equals 13 residues. CDR3 amino acids: CSVDGGSGYGYTF. CDR3 DNA sequence: TGCAGCGTTGATGGGGGGTCAGGATACGGCTACACCTTC. Filled out from reference TRBV29-1 and TRBJ1-2, the complete variable domain reads SAVISQKPSRDICQRGTSLTIQCQVDSQVTMMFWYRQQPGQSLTLIATANQGSEATYESGFVIDKFPISRPNLTFSTLTVSNMSPEDSSIYLCSVDGGSGYGYTFGSGTRLTVV.